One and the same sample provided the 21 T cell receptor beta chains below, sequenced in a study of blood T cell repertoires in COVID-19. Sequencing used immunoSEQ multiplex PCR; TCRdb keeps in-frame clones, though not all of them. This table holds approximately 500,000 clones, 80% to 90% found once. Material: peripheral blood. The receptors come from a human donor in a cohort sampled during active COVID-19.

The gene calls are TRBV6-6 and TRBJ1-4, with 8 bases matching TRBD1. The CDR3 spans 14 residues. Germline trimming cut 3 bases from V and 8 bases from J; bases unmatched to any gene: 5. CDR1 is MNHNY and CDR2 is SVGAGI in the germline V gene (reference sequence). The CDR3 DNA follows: TGTGCCAGCAGTTATAGACAGGGGAACGAAAAACTGTTTTTT. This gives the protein CASSYRQGNEKLFF.

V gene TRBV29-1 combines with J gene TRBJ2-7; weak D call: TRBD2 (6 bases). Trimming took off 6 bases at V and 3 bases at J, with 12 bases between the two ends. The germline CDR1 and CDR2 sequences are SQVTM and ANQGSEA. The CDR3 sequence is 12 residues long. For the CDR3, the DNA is TGCAGCGTCCAGGAGGGAGGCTACGAGCAGTACTTC. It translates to CSVQEGGYEQYF.

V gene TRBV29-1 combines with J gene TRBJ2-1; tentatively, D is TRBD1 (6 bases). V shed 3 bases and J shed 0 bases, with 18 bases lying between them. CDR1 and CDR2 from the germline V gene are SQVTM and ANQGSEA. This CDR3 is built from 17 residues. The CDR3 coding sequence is TGCAGCGTTGAGGGTGGGCAGGGGATGAGCTCCTACAATGAGCAGTTCTTC. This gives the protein CSVEGGQGMSSYNEQFF.

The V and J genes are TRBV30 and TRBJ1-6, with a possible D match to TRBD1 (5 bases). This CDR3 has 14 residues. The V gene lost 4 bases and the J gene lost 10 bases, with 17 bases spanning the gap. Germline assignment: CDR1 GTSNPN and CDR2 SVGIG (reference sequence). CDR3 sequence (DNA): TGTGCCTGGAATTTCCGGGACGGACTATCACCCCTCCACTTT. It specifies CAWNFRDGLSPLHF. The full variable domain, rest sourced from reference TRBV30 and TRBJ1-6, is SQTIHQWPATLVQPVGSPLSLECTVEGTSNPNLYWYRQAAGRGLQLLFYSVGIGQISSEVPQNLSASRPQDRQFILSSKKLLLSDSGFYLCAWNFRDGLSPLHFGNGTRLTVT.

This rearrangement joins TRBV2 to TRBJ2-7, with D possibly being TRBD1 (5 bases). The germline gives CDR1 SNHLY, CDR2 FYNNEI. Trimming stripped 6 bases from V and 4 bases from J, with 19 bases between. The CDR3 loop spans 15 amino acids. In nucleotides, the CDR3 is TGTGCCAGCAGGGAACAGGCACCCGAATTTTACGAGCAGTACTTC. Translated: CASREQAPEFYEQYF.

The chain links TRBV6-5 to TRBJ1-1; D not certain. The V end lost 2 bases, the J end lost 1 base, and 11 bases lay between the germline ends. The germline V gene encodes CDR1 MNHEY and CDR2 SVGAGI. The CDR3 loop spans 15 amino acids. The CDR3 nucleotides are TGTGCCAGCAGTTACAGTACCGAGGGGAACACTGAAGCTTTCTTT. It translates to CASSYSTEGNTEAFF.

CDR3 nucleotide sequence: TGCAGCGTTTACCGGGGGAACCAAGAGACCCAGTACTTC. This sequence encodes CSVYRGNQETQYF. The genes are TRBV29-1 and TRBJ2-5; maybe TRBD2 (6 bases). CDR3 size: 13 residues. Germline CDR1 is SQVTM and CDR2 is ANQGSEA. V shed 5 bases and J shed 0 bases, with 10 bases lying between them.

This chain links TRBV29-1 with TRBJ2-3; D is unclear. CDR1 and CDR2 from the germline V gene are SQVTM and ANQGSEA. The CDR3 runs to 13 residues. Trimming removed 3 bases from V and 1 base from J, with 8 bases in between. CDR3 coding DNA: TGCAGCGTTGAGTCGGTAGGCACAGATACGCAGTATTTT. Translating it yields CSVESVGTDTQYF.

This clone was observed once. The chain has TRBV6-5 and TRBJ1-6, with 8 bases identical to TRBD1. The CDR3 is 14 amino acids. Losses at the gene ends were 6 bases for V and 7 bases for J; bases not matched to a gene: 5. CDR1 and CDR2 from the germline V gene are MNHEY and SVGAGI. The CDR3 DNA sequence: TGTGCCAGCAGCCCGGGACAGGCGAATTCACCCCTCCACTTT. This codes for CASSPGQANSPLHF.

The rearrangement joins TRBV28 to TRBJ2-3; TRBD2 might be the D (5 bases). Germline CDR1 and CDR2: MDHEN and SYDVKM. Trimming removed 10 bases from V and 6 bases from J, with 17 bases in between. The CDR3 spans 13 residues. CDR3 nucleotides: TGTGCCACCTTTGCCCGGGAAAAGGATACGCAGTATTTT. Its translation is CATFAREKDTQYF.

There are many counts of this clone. The CDR3 loop is CASKRKQGADEAFF. The CDR3 DNA reads TGTGCCAGCAAGAGGAAACAGGGGGCCGATGAAGCTTTCTTT. The chain couples TRBV6-5 to TRBJ1-1, with 9 bases matching TRBD1. The ends lost 7 bases at V and 7 bases at J; junction bases unmatched: 10. Germline-derived CDR1 and CDR2 are MNHEY and SVGAGI. This CDR3 has 14 amino acids.

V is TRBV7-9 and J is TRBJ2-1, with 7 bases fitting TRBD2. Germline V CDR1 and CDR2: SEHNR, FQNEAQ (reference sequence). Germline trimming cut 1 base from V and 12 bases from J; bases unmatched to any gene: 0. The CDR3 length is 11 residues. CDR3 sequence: CASSLGGGQFF. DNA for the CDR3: TGTGCCAGCAGCTTAGGCGGGGGGCAGTTCTTC.

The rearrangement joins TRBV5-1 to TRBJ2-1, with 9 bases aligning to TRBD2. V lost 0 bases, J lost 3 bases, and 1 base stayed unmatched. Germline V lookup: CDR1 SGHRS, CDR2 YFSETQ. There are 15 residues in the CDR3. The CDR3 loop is CASSLGTSVYNEQFF. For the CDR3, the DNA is TGCGCCAGCAGCTTGGGGACTAGCGTCTACAATGAGCAGTTCTTC.

CDR3 DNA sequence: TGTGCCAGCAGTGAATCCGGACAGCTCGAAGCTTTCTTT. It codes for CASSESGQLEAFF. This chain joins TRBV25-1 and TRBJ1-1, with D tentatively TRBD1 (6 bases). Germline CDR1 reads MGHDK; CDR2 reads SYGVNS. The CDR3 is made up of 13 amino acids. Trimming took off 1 base at V and 8 bases at J, with 11 bases between the two ends.

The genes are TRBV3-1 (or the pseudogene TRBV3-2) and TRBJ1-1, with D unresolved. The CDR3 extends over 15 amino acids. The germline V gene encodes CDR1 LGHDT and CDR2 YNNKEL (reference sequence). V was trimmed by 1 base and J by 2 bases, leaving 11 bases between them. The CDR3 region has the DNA TGTGCCAGCAGCCAAGGGTCCCTGGGCAACACTGAAGCTTTCTTT. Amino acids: CASSQGSLGNTEAFF.

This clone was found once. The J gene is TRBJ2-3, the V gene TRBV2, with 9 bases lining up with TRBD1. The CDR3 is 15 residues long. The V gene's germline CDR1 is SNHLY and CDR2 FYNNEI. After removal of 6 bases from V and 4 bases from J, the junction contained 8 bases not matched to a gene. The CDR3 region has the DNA TGTGCCAGCAGCGCGGGACAGGGCTGGGCAGATACGCAGTATTTT. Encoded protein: CASSAGQGWADTQYF. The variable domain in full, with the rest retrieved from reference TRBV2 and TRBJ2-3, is EPEVTQTPSHQVTQMGQEVILRCVPISNHLYFYWYRQILGQKVEFLVSFYNNEISEKSEIFDDQFSVERPDGSNFTLKIRSTKLEDSAMYFCASSAGQGWADTQYFGPGTRLTVL.

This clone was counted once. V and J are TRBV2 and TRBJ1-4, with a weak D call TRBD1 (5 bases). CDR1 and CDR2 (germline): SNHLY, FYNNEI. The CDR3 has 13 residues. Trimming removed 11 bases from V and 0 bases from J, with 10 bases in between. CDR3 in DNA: TGTGCCGGGGGGAGTGCAACTAATGAAAAACTGTTTTTT. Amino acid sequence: CAGGSATNEKLFF. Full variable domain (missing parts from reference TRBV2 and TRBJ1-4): EPEVTQTPSHQVTQMGQEVILRCVPISNHLYFYWYRQILGQKVEFLVSFYNNEISEKSEIFDDQFSVERPDGSNFTLKIRSTKLEDSAMYFCAGGSATNEKLFFGSGTQLSVL.

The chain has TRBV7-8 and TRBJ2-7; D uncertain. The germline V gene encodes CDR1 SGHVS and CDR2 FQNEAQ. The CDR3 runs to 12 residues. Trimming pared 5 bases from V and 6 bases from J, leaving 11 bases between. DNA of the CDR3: TGTGCCAGCAGCCTTACAGTCTCCGAGCAGTACTTC. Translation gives CASSLTVSEQYF.

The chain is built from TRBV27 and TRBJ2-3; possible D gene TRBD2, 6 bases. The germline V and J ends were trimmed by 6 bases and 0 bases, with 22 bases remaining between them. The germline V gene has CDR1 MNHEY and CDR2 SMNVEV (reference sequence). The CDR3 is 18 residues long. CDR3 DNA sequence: TGTGCCAGCAGCGGATACAGCGGGCCTTCCTTCAGCACAGATACGCAGTATTTT. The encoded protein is CASSGYSGPSFSTDTQYF.

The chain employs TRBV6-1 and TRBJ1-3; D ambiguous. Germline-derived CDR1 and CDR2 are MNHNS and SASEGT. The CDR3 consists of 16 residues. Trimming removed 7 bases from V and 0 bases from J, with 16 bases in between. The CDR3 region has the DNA TGTGCCAGCACTGACGACACCTTTGGCTCTGGAAACACCATATATTTT. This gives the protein CASTDDTFGSGNTIYF.

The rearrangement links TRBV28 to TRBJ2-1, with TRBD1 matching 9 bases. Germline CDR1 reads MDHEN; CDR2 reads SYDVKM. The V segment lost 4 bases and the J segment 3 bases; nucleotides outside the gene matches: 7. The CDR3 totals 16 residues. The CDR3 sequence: CASSSSGTGFYNEQFF. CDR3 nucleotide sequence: TGTGCCAGCAGTTCGTCCGGGACAGGGTTCTACAATGAGCAGTTCTTC.